Listed below are T cell receptor beta chains from one sample, sequenced in a study of neoadjuvant anti-PD-1 for oral cavity cancer. TCRdb's table, derived via immunoSEQ multiplex PCR, lists solely in-frame clones and lacks some. The top ten clones hold 3% of a sample with about 13,000 clones, approximately 67% of them seen once. Specimen: PBMCs, collected after nivolumab (anti-PD-1) treatment. The source is a person aged 35-79 years with oral cavity squamous cell carcinoma. Both conserved end residues are part of each CDR3.

J gene: TRBJ1-1; V gene: TRBV11-2; CDR3 protein: CASSFATGNTEAFF
J gene: TRBJ1-2; V gene: TRBV28; CDR3 protein: CASRDRADYGYTF
J gene: TRBJ2-1; V gene: TRBV6-4; CDR3 protein: CASSEGLAGANEQFF
J gene: TRBJ2-7; V gene: TRBV7-2; CDR3 protein: CASSSGTTPYEQYF
J gene: TRBJ2-1; V gene: TRBV12-5; CDR3 protein: CASAWEGLEQFF
J gene: TRBJ2-5; V gene: TRBV2; CDR3 protein: CASSVALAEETQYF
J gene: TRBJ2-3; V gene: TRBV19; CDR3 protein: CASSSPLAGVEDTQYF
J gene: TRBJ2-7; V gene: TRBV6-6; CDR3 protein: CASSRLAGGPSYEQYF
J gene: TRBJ2-2; V gene: TRBV6-5; CDR3 protein: CASSYTSLGGELFF
J gene: TRBJ2-3; V gene: TRBV7-9; CDR3 protein: CASSLGAGGPYVHTDTQYF
J gene: TRBJ2-6; V gene: TRBV19; CDR3 protein: CASTGGWVSGANVLTF
J gene: TRBJ2-1; V gene: TRBV6-6; CDR3 protein: CASSPTSYNEQFF
J gene: TRBJ2-2; V gene: TRBV9; CDR3 protein: CASSVAGELFF
J gene: TRBJ1-1; V gene: TRBV7-3; CDR3 protein: CASSQTGDTEAFF
J gene: TRBJ2-5; V gene: TRBV6-6; CDR3 protein: CASSRTSGREGTQYF
J gene: TRBJ1-1; V gene: TRBV10-3; CDR3 protein: CATHDGGSEAFF
J gene: TRBJ2-2; V gene: TRBV5-1; CDR3 protein: CASSWKGEDTGELFF
J gene: TRBJ1-5; V gene: TRBV2; CDR3 protein: CASHRDGYSNQPQHF
J gene: TRBJ2-1; V gene: TRBV2; CDR3 protein: CASSRGGTSGMYEQFF
J gene: TRBJ2-6; V gene: TRBV5-1; CDR3 protein: CASSLQTGAASGANVLTF
J gene: TRBJ2-2; V gene: TRBV9; CDR3 protein: CASSGRAGVDTGELFF
J gene: TRBJ1-1; V gene: TRBV5-1; CDR3 protein: CASSLALSGLKDTEAFF
J gene: TRBJ1-5; V gene: TRBV4-2; CDR3 protein: CASSQETHGTGLGNQPQHF
J gene: TRBJ1-1; V gene: TRBV6-5; CDR3 protein: CASKGGFGEAFF
J gene: TRBJ2-7; V gene: TRBV4-2; CDR3 protein: CASSQESRAAGGSYEQYF
J gene: TRBJ2-3; V gene: TRBV14; CDR3 protein: CASSQDQGLARRTDTQYF
J gene: TRBJ1-1; V gene: TRBV29-1; CDR3 protein: CSVEEGGTVNTEAFF
J gene: TRBJ2-7; V gene: TRBV29-1; CDR3 protein: CSVEGLAGEQYF
J gene: TRBJ2-2; V gene: TRBV2; CDR3 protein: CASRLIDSGRPTGELFF
J gene: TRBJ2-5; V gene: TRBV6-1; CDR3 protein: CASSEGYGLQETQYF
J gene: TRBJ2-1; V gene: TRBV10-3; CDR3 protein: CAISPLGLAGDEQFF
J gene: TRBJ1-4; V gene: TRBV25-1; CDR3 protein: CASSAVQGMDEKLFF
J gene: TRBJ2-7; V gene: TRBV10-1; CDR3 protein: CASSRTGTRRYEQYF
J gene: TRBJ1-2; V gene: TRBV9; CDR3 protein: CASSPGGAHYGYTF
J gene: TRBJ1-2; V gene: TRBV4-2; CDR3 protein: CASSQDDRNSYGYTF
J gene: TRBJ1-1; V gene: TRBV19; CDR3 protein: CASTGNPGQGNTEAFF
J gene: TRBJ2-7; V gene: TRBV7-2; CDR3 protein: CASSLGTARRSF
J gene: TRBJ2-1; V gene: TRBV7-6; CDR3 protein: CASSPRDFQGNEQFF
J gene: TRBJ2-2; V gene: TRBV25-1; CDR3 protein: CASSARGRNTGELFF
J gene: TRBJ1-2; V gene: TRBV9; CDR3 protein: CASSVTGGAHYGYTF
J gene: TRBJ2-1; V gene: TRBV5-5; CDR3 protein: CASSLAGSYNEQFF
J gene: TRBJ2-7; V gene: TRBV11-2; CDR3 protein: CASSQQGRPYEQYF
J gene: TRBJ2-6; V gene: TRBV5-1; CDR3 protein: CASTGTGNSGANVLTF
J gene: TRBJ1-5; V gene: TRBV2; CDR3 protein: CASSELLSNQPQHF
J gene: TRBJ1-5; V gene: TRBV2; CDR3 protein: CASSLQGVWQPQHF